Sequencing of this TCR beta chain was carried out in a study of blood T cells in healthy people across ages. Study-level results: Roughly linear age-related decline in beta diversity appeared, significant by age roughly 40.

Note on this clonotype: The antigen is unknown.

Alongside a J-beta primer mix, a sample-barcoded 5' primer served in a second PCR lasting 7 to 11 cycles. A template-switch adaptor that had 12 random nucleotides put a tag on each cDNA molecule. TCRdb re-analysed the 5' RACE reads in MiXCR, keeping a single row per CDR3 protein. The sample holds 500,000 to 600,000 distinct CDR3 sequences, roughly 29% seen once. Between the trimmed V and J ends, which lost 2 bases and 5 bases, there was a span of 21 bases. The CDR3 sequence is 17 residues long. Germline CDR1 is MNHEY and CDR2 is SVGAGI. Each donor gave ten milliliters of peripheral blood. The material sequenced was blood. The sequence was collected from a woman in her sixties or seventies in good health. The chain has TRBV6-5 and TRBJ2-5, with D maybe TRBD2 (7 bases). The CDR3 DNA reads as TGTGCCAGCAGTTACCGGGGGGCATCTAGCGCCGAGGAGACCCAGTACTTC. Protein sequence: CASSYRGASSAEETQYF.